This T cell receptor beta chain was documented in a study of identical twins (dated by TCRdb to the mid-2010s). A note on the overall study: TCR alpha and beta repertoires from monozygotic twins, unrelated adults of various ages and cord blood were deep-sequenced to test whether fetal clonotypes persist. To rule out contamination, replicate twin experiments were performed at different times with different library preparation protocols.

This clonotype was counted ten times or more. Its specific antigen is unknown. Base qualities are not recorded, but no much larger clone differs from it by a single base. Every donor in the study was a healthy Caucasian. Three pairs of female monozygotic twins, all aged roughly 18 to 29 years, made up the twin cohort. RNA for TCR libraries was isolated from peripheral blood mononuclear cells. Beyond this particular receptor, the publication reports: Abundant cord blood beta clonotypes had fewer insertions, young adult naive repertoires showed a similar but weaker trend, and memory repertoires showed no such trend. Because the same donors could not be followed over many years, the conclusions relied on cross-sectional statistical analysis. Excess twin sharing in beta out-of-frame sequences was weaker because fewer shared sequences lowered the signal-to-noise ratio. Invariant T cells such as MAIT and iNKT could partly confound zero-insertion analyses, though diverse VJ usage argued against this for most clonotypes. In monozygotic twins, recombination models systematically underestimated out-of-frame TCR alpha sharing, but the models matched the sharing seen between unrelated individuals. Compared with coincidental sharing between unrelated individuals, out-of-frame TCR alpha sequences shared between twins had an excess of sequences with low generation probability.

Libraries came from 5' RACE. The sequencing machine was an Illumina HiSeq 2000. Template switching added a universal primer binding site, and the final cDNA carried a unique molecular identifier that allowed TCR cDNA molecules to be counted accurately. First-strand cDNA for TCR alpha and beta chains was synthesized from specific primers in the conserved constant-segment region. Each cDNA library was double barcoded, with a SMART-Mk sample barcode plus Illumina barcodes, to control for contamination. Two successive PCR steps introduced TruSeq adapter sequences along with Illumina sample barcodes. The TCR alpha and beta cDNA libraries were sequenced on the Illumina HiSeq platform using custom primers. In the source study's methods: Raw reads were processed with MiGEC to extract unique molecular identifiers, and MiXCR was used to determine CDR3 positions. Recombination models were inferred per individual with the repgenHMM and IGoR tools using an EM algorithm. Shared clonotype analysis was performed with the tcR package in R, normalizing sharing by the product of cloneset sizes. To study raw recombination free of thymic and clonal selection effects, out-of-frame nonproductive sequences were analyzed. TCRdb applied fastp at Q25 and MiXCR to the public reads, then kept only in-frame beta chains. Entries that share a CDR3 protein sequence are merged under the most common genes and DNA. The V and J calls and clone size are TCRdb's, not the authors'. The sample includes about 700,000 distinct CDR3 sequences, with over 8.5% observed a single time. The leading ten clones occupy approximately 0.94% of the sample.

Relative to germline, V is 2 bases shorter and J is 3 bases shorter, with 14 bases between their ends. From the cysteine up to the phenylalanine, the CDR3 has a length of 15 residues. The retained sequence is limited to the CDR3, 45 bases, with the frame set at the first base. As encoded in the germline V gene (reference sequence), CDR1 is SEHNR while CDR2 is FQNEAQ. This sample also belongs to another study, concerning yellow fever vaccine responses in identical twins. As the second study states: According to the authors, the vaccine-induced T cell response in identical twins seemed to be partly convergent and partly specific to each individual. The study precisely tracked vaccine-responding T cell clones in identical twins.

The sequencing input was PBMCs. The TCR comes from a woman younger than 35 in good health. The rearranged chain carries TRBV7-9 and TRBJ2-7, with no confidently assigned D gene. The CDR3 reads as follows: CASSLFLAPHYEQYF. The DNA sequence is TGTGCCAGCAGCTTATTCTTGGCTCCTCACTACGAGCAGTACTTC.